These T cell receptor beta chains were read from a single sample in a study of cytomegalovirus exposure and HLA in healthy donors. Here immunoSEQ multiplex PCR was the method, and the copy in TCRdb shows in-frame clones only, minus some. Counted here are around 150,000 clones, about 80% occurring once; the ten biggest clones make up around 2%. Sequencing used PBMCs. The receptors were sampled from a female donor in good health and CMV-seronegative. Each CDR3 is given with its conserved first and last residue. The D gene is left open where the match is weak. Clone sizes are given selectively: once, few, many, or a class where the clone is expanded.

>NA|TRBJ1-3|NA|TRBV2
CASSDRGSSGNTIYF
TGTGCCAGCAGTGACAGGGGATCATCTGGAAACACCATATATTTT
>NA|TRBJ2-2|TRBD2|TRBV5-4
CASSATSGDTGELFF
TGTGCCAGCAGCGCCACTAGCGGAGACACCGGGGAGCTGTTTTTT
>few|TRBJ1-2|NA|TRBV9
CASSVGTPLYGYTF
TGTGCCAGCAGCGTAGGAACTCCCCTCTATGGCTACACCTTC
>NA|TRBJ1-2|NA|TRBV2
CASTTTGMGGYTF
TGTGCCAGCACCACCACAGGGATGGGGGGCTACACCTTC
>NA|TRBJ2-1|TRBD2|TRBV7-2
CASKVSGGSEQFF
TGTGCCAGCAAAGTCTCGGGAGGGAGTGAGCAGTTCTTC
>NA|TRBJ1-4|TRBD1|TRBV28
CASSLTGTGKEKLFF
TGTGCCAGCAGTTTAACCGGGACAGGGAAGGAAAAACTGTTTTTT
>NA|TRBJ2-7|NA|TRBV5-1
CASSGRGAYEQYF
TGCGCCAGCAGTGGCAGGGGGGCCTACGAGCAGTACTTC
>NA|TRBJ2-5|TRBD2|TRBV5-1
CASSLAPSGEETQYF
TGCGCCAGCAGCTTGGCCCCTAGCGGGGAAGAGACCCAGTACTTC
>NA|TRBJ2-2|NA|TRBV4-2
CAGSQDSLITGELFF
TGTGCCGGCAGCCAAGACTCCCTTATTACCGGGGAGCTGTTTTTT
>NA|TRBJ2-7|TRBD1|TRBV6-1
CASNRQGGEYEQYF
TGTGCCAGCAACAGACAGGGGGGAGAGTACGAGCAGTACTTC
>once|TRBJ2-7|NA|TRBV2
CASSDYLSSYEQYF
TGTGCCAGCAGTGACTACTTAAGCTCCTACGAGCAGTACTTC
>NA|TRBJ2-3|TRBD2|TRBV29-1
CSVNGLAGGADTQYF
TGCAGCGTGAATGGACTAGCGGGGGGGGCAGATACGCAGTATTTT
>once|TRBJ1-2|TRBD1|TRBV25-1
CASSPSPPGQGWNYGYTF
TGTGCCAGCAGTCCTTCACCCCCCGGACAGGGTTGGAACTATGGCTACACCTTC
>NA|TRBJ2-3|TRBD2|TRBV2
CASKERGGTDTQYF
TGTGCCAGCAAGGAGCGGGGGGGCACAGATACGCAGTATTTT
>NA|TRBJ1-4|NA|TRBV18
CASSPRDSGSTNEKLFF
TGTGCCAGCTCACCCCGAGACAGTGGTTCGACTAATGAAAAACTGTTTTTT
>NA|TRBJ2-5|TRBD2|TRBV4-2
CASSQGLAGGPETQYF
TGTGCCAGCAGCCAGGGACTAGCGGGGGGGCCAGAGACCCAGTACTTC
>NA|TRBJ2-5|NA|TRBV5-6
CASSLRDFQSETQYF
TGTGCCAGCAGCTTACGGGACTTCCAATCAGAGACCCAGTACTTC
>few|TRBJ2-2|TRBD2|TRBV6-4
CASSDSGGATGELFF
TGTGCCAGCAGTGACTCCGGGGGGGCCACCGGGGAGCTGTTTTTT
>NA|TRBJ1-6|TRBD1|TRBV2
CASSRSTGMYSPLHF
TGTGCCAGCAGTCGCTCGACAGGGATGTACTCACCCCTCCACTTT
>once|TRBJ2-1|NA|TRBV2
CASSELAIINEQFF
TGTGCCAGCAGTGAACTAGCTATTATAAATGAGCAGTTCTTC
>NA|TRBJ1-3|TRBD1|TRBV7-9
CASSFWDRADTIYF
TGTGCCAGCAGCTTTTGGGACAGGGCGGACACCATATATTTT
>NA|TRBJ1-1|NA|TRBV5-1
CASSLGTALEAFF
TGCGCCAGCAGCTTGGGGACAGCTCTAGAAGCTTTCTTT